These T cell receptor beta chains were read from a single sample in a study of T cell changes during pregnancy in multiple sclerosis. Measured with immunoSEQ multiplex PCR; TCRdb has only the in-frame clones, and not every one. The sample carries about 40,000 clones, 80% to 95% recorded once. The sample consisted of CD8+ T cells from peripheral blood mononuclear cells, taken in the first trimester of pregnancy. The receptors shown here come from a female donor with multiple sclerosis, enrolled in a pregnancy study. Each CDR3 is given with its conserved first and last residue. Fields, in order: CDR3 protein, clone size, J gene, V gene. Rows give clone size only sometimes, using once, few, many, or a class for an expanded clone.

CASSVGGENTEAFF | once | TRBJ1-1 | TRBV6-5
CASSGGLAGEQETQYF | - | TRBJ2-5 | TRBV5-1
CASSQAGARYGYTF | - | TRBJ1-2 | TRBV4-1
CASSLEGQIDSGYTF | - | TRBJ1-2 | TRBV7-2
CASSIQGLEPAIYGYTF | - | TRBJ1-2 | TRBV19
CASSFPTSGVVEQYF | - | TRBJ2-7 | TRBV13
CASSFGPGQTSNQPQHF | - | TRBJ1-5 | TRBV7-9
CASSAQGRGYTF | - | TRBJ1-2 | TRBV7-9
CASSHPGNPEAFF | - | TRBJ1-1 | TRBV7-9
CASSYGGGGYTF | - | TRBJ1-2 | TRBV6-6
CASRQYRVIGNEQFF | - | TRBJ2-1 | TRBV28
CASSVGTGNTEAFF | - | TRBJ1-1 | TRBV9
CAWSRGGSTYNEQFF | - | TRBJ2-1 | TRBV30
CASSPRGPSQETQYF | - | TRBJ2-5 | TRBV11-1
CASSLSTDTQYF | - | TRBJ2-3 | TRBV2
CASSLVGGSTEAFF | - | TRBJ1-1 | TRBV11-2
CASSINYGQRYEQYF | - | TRBJ2-7 | TRBV19
CASSKVGPDTNYGYTF | - | TRBJ1-2 | TRBV21-1
CASSPASRGEKLFF | - | TRBJ1-4 | TRBV7-9
CASSPGQGPYEQYF | - | TRBJ2-7 | TRBV7-6
CASKPPGTSIETQYF | - | TRBJ2-5 | TRBV2
CARDTTDTEAFF | - | TRBJ1-1 | TRBV2
CASSEKPGQGNTEAFF | - | TRBJ1-1 | TRBV6-4